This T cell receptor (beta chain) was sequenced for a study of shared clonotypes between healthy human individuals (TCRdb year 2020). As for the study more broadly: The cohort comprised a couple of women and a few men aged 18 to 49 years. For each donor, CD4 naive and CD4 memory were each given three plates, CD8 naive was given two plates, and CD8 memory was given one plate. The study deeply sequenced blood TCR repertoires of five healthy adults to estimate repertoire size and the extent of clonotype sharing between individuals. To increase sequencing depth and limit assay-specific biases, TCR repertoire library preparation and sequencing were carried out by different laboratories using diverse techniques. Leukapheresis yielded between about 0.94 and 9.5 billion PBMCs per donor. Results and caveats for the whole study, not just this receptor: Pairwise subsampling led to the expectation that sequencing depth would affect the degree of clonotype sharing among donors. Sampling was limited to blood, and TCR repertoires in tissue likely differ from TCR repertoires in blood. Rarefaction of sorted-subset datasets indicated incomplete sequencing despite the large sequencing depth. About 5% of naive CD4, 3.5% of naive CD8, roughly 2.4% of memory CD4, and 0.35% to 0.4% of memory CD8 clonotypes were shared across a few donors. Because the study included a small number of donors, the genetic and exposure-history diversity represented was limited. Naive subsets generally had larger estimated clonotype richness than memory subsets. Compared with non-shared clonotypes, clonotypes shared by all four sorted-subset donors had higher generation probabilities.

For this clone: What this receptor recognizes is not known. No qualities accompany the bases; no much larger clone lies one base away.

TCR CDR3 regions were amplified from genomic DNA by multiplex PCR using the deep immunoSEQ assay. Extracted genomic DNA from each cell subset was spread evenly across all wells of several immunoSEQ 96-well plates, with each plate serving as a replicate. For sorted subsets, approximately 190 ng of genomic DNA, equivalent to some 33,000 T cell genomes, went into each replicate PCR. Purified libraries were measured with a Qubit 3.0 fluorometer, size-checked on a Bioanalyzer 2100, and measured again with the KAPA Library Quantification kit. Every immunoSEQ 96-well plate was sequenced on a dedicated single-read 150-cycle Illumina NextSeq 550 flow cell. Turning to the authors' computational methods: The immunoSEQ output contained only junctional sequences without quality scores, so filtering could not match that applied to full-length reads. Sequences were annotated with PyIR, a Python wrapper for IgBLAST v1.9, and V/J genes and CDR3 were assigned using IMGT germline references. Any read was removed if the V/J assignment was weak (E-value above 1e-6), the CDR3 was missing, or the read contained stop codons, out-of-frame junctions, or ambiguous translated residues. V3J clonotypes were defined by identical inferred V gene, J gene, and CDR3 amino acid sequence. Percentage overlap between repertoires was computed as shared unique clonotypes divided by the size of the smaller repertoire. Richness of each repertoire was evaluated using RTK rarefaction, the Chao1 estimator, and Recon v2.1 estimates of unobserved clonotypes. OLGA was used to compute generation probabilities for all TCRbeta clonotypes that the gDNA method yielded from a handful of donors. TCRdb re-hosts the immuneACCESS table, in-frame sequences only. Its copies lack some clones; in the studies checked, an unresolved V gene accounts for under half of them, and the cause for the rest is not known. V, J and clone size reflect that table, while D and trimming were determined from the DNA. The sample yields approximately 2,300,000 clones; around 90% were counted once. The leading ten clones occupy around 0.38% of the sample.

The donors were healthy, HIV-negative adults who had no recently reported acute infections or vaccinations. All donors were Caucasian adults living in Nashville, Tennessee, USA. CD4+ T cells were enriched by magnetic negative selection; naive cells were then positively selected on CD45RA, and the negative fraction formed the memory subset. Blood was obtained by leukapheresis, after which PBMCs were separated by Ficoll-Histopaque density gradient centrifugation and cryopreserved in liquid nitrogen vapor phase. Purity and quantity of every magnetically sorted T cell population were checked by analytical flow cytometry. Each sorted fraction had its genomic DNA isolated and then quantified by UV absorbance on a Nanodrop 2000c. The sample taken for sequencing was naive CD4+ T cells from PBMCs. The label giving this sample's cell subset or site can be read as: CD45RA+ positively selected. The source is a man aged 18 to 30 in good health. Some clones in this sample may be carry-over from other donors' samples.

The CDR3 corresponds to CASSNRRDVSTDTQYF. The nucleotides are TGCGCCAGCAGCAACCGGAGGGACGTTAGCACAGATACGCAGTATTTT. The sequence joins TRBV4-3 to TRBJ2-3; TRBD2 could be the D gene, as 6 bases match. The germline V gene provides CDR1 LGHNA and CDR2 YSLEER. From cysteine to phenylalanine, the CDR3 is 16 amino acids long. Left in the record is the CDR3 DNA by itself, 48 bases read in frame from the first base. V drops 5 bases and J drops 0 bases, leaving 15 bases in between.